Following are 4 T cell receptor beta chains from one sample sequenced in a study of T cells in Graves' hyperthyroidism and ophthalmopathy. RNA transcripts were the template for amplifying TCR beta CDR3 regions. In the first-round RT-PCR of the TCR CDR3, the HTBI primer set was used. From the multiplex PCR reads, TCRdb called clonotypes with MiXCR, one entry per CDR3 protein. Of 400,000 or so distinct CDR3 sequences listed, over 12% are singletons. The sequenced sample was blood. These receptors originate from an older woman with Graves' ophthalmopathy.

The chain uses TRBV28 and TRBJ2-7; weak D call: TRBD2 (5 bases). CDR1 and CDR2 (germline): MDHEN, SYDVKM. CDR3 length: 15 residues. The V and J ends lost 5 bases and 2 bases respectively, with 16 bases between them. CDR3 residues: CASSARVIPPYEQYF. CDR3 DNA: TGTGCCAGCAGTGCGCGGGTGATTCCCCCCTACGAGCAGTACTTC.

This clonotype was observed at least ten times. The CDR3 DNA reads TGCGCCAGCAGCTTGGCGACAGGGGGCAACACTGAAGCTTTCTTT. Translating it yields CASSLATGGNTEAFF. The V gene is TRBV5-1, the J gene TRBJ1-1, with 10 bases fitting TRBD1. Trimming removed 0 bases from V and 2 bases from J; junction bases left unmatched: 1. From germline, CDR1 is SGHRS and CDR2 YFSETQ. The CDR3 is made up of 15 amino acids.

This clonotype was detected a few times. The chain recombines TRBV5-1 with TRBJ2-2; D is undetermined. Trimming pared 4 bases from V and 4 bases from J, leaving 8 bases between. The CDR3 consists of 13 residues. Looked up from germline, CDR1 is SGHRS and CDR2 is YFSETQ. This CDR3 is CASSLEFTGELFF. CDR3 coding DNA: TGCGCCAGCAGCCTGGAGTTCACCGGGGAGCTGTTTTTT.

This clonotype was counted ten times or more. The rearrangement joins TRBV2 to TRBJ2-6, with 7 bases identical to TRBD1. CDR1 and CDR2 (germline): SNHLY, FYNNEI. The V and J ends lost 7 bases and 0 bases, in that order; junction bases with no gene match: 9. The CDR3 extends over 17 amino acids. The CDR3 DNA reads TGTGCCAGCACCAAGACAGGGCCGAGCTCTGGGGCCAACGTCCTGACTTTC. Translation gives CASTKTGPSSGANVLTF.